This TCR beta chain was found in a study of Ad26.COV2.S vaccination and SARS-CoV-2 variants. Study outcomes and limitations: There was a possibility that the TCR breadth and depth analyses underestimated total T cell responses.

Noted treatment: roughly 18 received Ad26.COV2.S at low or high dose, single or two shots; about five received placebo; per-sample allocation not given. Vaccine and placebo recipients were sampled on day 63 after the first injection. Only in-frame clones appear in the TCRdb table, and some are missing; sequencing was by immunoSEQ multiplex PCR. The repertoire includes around 300,000 clones, about 85% of them detected once, and about 6.4% sits in the top ten. On this clone itself: The antigen is undetermined.

This CDR3 region has 15 residues. V gave up 4 bases and J gave up 0 bases, with 12 bases separating them. The V gene's germline CDR1 is LGHDT and CDR2 YNNKEL (reference sequence). V and J are TRBV3-1 (or the pseudogene TRBV3-2) and TRBJ1-1; D gene unclear. Sequenced here: peripheral blood, sampled in a trial of Ad26.COV2.S vaccine versus placebo. This receptor was obtained from a person between 18 and 65 years old who received the Ad26.COV2.S COVID-19 vaccine or a placebo. The CDR3 DNA sequence: TGTGCCAGCAGCCCCCAGGCGACTATGAACACTGAAGCTTTCTTT. Translation gives CASSPQATMNTEAFF.